This T cell receptor beta chain comes out of a study of beta chain features in type 1 diabetes. This clone turned up a few times. Its antigen is currently unknown. Expressed TCRB transcripts were sequenced after all isolated RNA was converted to cDNA. Data came from immunoSEQ multiplex PCR; TCRdb stores just in-frame clones and leaves some out. This sample yields 900,000 or so clones, of which 15% to 20% are seen a single time; 0.02% to 0.03% belongs to the top ten. Study-wide results and caveats: Reads derived from cDNA could over-represent cells showing high TCR expression. Whether HLA type influences TCRB rearrangement remained unresolved here.

Sequencing used naive CD4+ T cells from blood. The TCR originated in a young woman in good health.

CDR3 sequence reads: CASSLQREGWETQYF. CDR3 nucleotide sequence: TGTGCCAGCAGCTTACAACGGGAGGGATGGGAGACCCAGTACTTC. V gene TRBV7-2 combines with J gene TRBJ2-5; 8 bases align to TRBD2. CDR3 length: 15 residues. Germline-derived CDR1 and CDR2 are SGHTA and FQGNSA. The V gene end was trimmed by 2 bases and the J gene end by 5 bases; junction bases not matched to a gene: 7.